The following is a T cell receptor beta chain sequence with its context. This specimen comes from a study of control samples from healthy donors and cancer patients. Unmatched junction bases numbered 4, after V lost 0 bases and J lost 6 bases. Germline V lookup: CDR1 LGHDT, CDR2 YNNKEL (reference sequence). There are 15 residues in the CDR3. Profiled with immunoSEQ multiplex PCR; TCRdb holds only in-frame clones, not every one. This table holds roughly 120,000 clones, about 93% found once. The sample comprised PBMCs. The rearrangement links TRBV3-1 (or the pseudogene TRBV3-2) to TRBJ2-3; TRBD2 agrees at 9 bases. The clonotype originates from a man aged 45-60 years with head and neck cancer. CDR3 DNA sequence: TGTGCCAGCAGCCAAGATCTAAGCGGGGGGGATACGCAGTATTTT. Translation gives CASSQDLSGGDTQYF.